This TCR beta chain was identified during a study of blood T cell repertoires in COVID-19. Study information: Acute and convalescent COVID-19 specimens originated in the United States, Italy and Spain. T cells, B-cell-depleted T cells, or PBMCs provided the cDNA or gDNA that served as material.

This clone was observed once. In the original processing: Amplified reference gene primers provided the basis for estimating nucleated cell counts. Clones were read by immunoSEQ multiplex PCR, and TCRdb kept only the in-frame ones, dropping some. V and J calls plus clone size are reproduced from that table; the DNA served to infer D and trimming. The table records about 280,000 clones, roughly 90% of them present only once. Trimming took 3 bases from V and 5 from J, leaving 17 bases between them. The CDR3 sequence is 15 residues long. Looked up from germline, CDR1 is SGHNT and CDR2 is YYREEE (reference sequence).

The origin of this receptor is a woman younger than 45 with active or convalescent COVID-19. This chain links TRBV5-4 with TRBJ2-5, with a possible D match to TRBD2 (6 bases). Sequencing input: peripheral blood. CDR3 region: CASSSGAGWGETQYF. The DNA of the CDR3 is TGTGCCAGCAGCTCCGGGGCGGGGTGGGGGGAGACCCAGTACTTC.